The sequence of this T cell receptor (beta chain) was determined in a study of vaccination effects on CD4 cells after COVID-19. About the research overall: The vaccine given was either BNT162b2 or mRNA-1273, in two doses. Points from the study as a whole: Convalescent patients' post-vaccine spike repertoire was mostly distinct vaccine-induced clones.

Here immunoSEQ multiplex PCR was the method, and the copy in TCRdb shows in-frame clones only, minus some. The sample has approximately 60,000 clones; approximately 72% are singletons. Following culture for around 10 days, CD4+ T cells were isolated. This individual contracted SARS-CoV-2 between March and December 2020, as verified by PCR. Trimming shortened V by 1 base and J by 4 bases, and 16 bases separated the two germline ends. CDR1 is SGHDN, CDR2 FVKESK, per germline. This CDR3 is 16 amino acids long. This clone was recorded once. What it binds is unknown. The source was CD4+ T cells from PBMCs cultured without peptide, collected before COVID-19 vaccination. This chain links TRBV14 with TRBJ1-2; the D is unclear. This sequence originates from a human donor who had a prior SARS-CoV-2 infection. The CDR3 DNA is TGTGCCAGCAGCCAAGCGCTGGGGAGATGGAGCTATGGCTACACCTTC. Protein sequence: CASSQALGRWSYGYTF.